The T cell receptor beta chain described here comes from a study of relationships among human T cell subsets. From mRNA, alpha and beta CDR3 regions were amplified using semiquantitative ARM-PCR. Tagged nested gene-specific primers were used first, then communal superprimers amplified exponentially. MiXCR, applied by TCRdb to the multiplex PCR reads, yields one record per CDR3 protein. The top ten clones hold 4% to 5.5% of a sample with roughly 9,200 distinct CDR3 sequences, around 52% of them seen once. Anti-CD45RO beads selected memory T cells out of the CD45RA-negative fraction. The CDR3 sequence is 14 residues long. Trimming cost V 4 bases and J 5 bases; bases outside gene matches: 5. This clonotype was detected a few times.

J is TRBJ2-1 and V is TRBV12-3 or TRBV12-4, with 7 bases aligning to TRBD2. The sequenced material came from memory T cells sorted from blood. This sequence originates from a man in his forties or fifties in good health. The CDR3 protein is CASSSTSTHNEQFF. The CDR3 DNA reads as TGTGCCAGCAGTTCGACTAGCACCCACAATGAGCAGTTCTTC.